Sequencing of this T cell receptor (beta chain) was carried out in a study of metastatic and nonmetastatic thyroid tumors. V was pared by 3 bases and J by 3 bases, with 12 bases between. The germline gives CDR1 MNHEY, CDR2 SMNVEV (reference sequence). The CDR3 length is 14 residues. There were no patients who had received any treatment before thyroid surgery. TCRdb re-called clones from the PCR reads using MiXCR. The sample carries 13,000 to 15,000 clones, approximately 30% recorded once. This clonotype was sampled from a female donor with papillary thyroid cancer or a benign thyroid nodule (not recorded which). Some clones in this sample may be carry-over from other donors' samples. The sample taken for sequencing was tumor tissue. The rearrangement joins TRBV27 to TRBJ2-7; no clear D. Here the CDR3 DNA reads TGTGCCAGCAGTTTCGCTGAGAAAGGCTACGAGCAGTACTTC. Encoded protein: CASSFAEKGYEQYF.